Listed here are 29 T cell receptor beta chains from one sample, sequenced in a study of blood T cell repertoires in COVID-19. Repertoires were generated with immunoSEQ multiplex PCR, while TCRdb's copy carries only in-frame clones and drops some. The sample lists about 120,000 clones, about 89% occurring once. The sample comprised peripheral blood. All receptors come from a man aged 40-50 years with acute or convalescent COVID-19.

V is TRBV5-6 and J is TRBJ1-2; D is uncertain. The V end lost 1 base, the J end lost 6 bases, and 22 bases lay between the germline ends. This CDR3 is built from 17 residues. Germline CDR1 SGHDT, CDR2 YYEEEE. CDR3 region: CASSLSSAAASRHGYTF. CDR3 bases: TGTGCCAGCAGCTTGTCCTCTGCAGCCGCCTCGAGGCATGGCTACACCTTC. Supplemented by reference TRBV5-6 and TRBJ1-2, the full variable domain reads DAGVTQSPTHLIKTRGQQVTLRCSPKSGHDTVSWYQQALGQGPQFIFQYYEEEERQRGNFPDRFSGHQFPNYSSELNVNALLLGDSALYLCASSLSSAAASRHGYTFGSGTRLTVV.

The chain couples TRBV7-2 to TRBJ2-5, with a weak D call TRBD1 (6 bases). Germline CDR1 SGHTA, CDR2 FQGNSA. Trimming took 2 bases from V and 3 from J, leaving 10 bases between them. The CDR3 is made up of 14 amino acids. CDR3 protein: CASSLSAGEETQYF. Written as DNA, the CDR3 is TGTGCCAGCAGCTTATCGGCAGGGGAAGAGACCCAGTACTTC.

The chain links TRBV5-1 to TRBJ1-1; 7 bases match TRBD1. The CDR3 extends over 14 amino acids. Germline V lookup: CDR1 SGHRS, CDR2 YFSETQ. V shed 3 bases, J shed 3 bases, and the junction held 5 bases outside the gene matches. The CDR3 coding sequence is TGCGCCAGCAGCTGGTTCGACAGGGACACTGAAGCTTTCTTT. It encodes CASSWFDRDTEAFF.

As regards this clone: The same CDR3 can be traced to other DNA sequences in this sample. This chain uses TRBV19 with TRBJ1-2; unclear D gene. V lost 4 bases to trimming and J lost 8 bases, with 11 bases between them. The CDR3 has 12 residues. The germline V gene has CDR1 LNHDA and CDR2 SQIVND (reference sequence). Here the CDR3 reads CASSTRGNGYTF. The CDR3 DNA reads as TGTGCCAGTAGTACTCGCGGGAACGGCTACACCTTC.

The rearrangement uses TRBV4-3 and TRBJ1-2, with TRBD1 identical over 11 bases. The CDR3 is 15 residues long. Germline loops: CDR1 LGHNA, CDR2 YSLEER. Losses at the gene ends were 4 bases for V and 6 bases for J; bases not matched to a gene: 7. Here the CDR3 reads CASSRWTGGADGYTF. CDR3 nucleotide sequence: TGCGCCAGCAGCCGATGGACAGGGGGCGCGGATGGCTACACCTTC.

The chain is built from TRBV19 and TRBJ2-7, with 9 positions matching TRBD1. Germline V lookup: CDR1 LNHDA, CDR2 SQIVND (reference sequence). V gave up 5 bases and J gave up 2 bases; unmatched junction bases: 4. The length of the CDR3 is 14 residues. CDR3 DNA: TGTGCCAGTAGTGGGCGGACAGGGGCCTACGAGCAGTACTTC. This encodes CASSGRTGAYEQYF.

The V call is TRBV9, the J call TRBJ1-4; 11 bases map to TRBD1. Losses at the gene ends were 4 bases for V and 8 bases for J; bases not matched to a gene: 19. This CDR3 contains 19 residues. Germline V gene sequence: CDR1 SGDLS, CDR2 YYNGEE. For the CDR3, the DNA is TGTGCCAGCAGCCGGCTGGACAGGGGGCGGTCCCTGGCCGGCGAAAAACTGTTTTTT. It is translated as CASSRLDRGRSLAGEKLFF.

The CDR3 DNA follows: TGCGCCAGCAGCCTGGACAGGGATACTCAGCCCCAGCATTTT. It translates to CASSLDRDTQPQHF. The chain carries TRBV5-1 and TRBJ1-5; TRBD1 matches at 8 bases. This CDR3 is built from 14 residues. J gave up 6 bases and V 4 bases, and 6 bases lay outside the gene matches. Germline CDR1 reads SGHRS; CDR2 reads YFSETQ.

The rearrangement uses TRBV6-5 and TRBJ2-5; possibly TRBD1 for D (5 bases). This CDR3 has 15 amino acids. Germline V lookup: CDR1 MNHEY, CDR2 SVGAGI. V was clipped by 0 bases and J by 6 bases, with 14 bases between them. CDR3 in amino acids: CASSYSGQGRKTQYF. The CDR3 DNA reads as TGTGCCAGCAGTTACTCGGGGCAGGGAAGAAAGACCCAGTACTTC.

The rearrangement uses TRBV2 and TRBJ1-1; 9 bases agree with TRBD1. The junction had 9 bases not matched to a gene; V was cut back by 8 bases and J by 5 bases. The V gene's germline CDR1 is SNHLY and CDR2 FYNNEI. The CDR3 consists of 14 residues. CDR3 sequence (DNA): TGTGCCAGCCAGGACAGGGGCATCCTGACTGAAGCTTTCTTT. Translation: CASQDRGILTEAFF. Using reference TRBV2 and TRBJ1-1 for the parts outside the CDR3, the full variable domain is EPEVTQTPSHQVTQMGQEVILRCVPISNHLYFYWYRQILGQKVEFLVSFYNNEISEKSEIFDDQFSVERPDGSNFTLKIRSTKLEDSAMYFCASQDRGILTEAFFGQGTRLTVV.

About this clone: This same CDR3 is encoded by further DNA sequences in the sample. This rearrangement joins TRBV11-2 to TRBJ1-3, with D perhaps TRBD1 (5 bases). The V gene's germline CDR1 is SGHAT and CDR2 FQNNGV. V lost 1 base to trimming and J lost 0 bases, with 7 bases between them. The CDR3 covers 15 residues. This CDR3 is CASSLGGVSGNTIYF. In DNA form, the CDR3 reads TGTGCCAGCAGCTTAGGGGGCGTCTCTGGAAACACCATATATTTT.

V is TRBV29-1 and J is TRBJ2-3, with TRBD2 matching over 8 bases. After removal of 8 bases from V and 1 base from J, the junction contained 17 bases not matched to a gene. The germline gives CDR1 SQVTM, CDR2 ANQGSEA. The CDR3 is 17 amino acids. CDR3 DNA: TGCAGCCATAGAGGCGGGAGGCCTCCGACCGGCACAGATACGCAGTATTTT. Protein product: CSHRGGRPPTGTDTQYF.

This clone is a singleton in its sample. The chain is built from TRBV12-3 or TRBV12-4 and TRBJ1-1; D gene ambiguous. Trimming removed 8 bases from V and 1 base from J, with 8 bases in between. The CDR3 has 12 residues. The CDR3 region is CASGYTNTEAFF. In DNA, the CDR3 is TGTGCCAGCGGTTACACGAACACTGAAGCTTTCTTT.

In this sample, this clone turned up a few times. The CDR3 spells CASSQSGLAGNTGELFF. The CDR3 nucleotides read TGTGCCAGCAGCCAAAGCGGACTAGCGGGGAACACCGGGGAGCTGTTTTTT. V gene TRBV7-2 combines with J gene TRBJ2-2, with 11 bases matching TRBD2. The CDR3 spans 17 residues. The trim removed 5 bases at V and 1 base at J, leaving 6 bases unmatched. Germline lookup yields CDR1 SGHTA and CDR2 FQGNSA.

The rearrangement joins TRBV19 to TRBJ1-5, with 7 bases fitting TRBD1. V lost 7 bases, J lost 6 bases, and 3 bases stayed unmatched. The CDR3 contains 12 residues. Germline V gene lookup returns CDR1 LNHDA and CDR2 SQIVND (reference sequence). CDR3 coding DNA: TGTGCCAGTACCAGGGGGAGTCAGCCCCAGCATTTT. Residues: CASTRGSQPQHF.

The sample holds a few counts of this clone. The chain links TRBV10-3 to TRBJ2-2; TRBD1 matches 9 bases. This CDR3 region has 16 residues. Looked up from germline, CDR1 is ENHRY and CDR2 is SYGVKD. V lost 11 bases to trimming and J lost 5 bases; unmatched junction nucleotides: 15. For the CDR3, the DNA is TGTGCCGTCTCCGGGACAGGGTCGTCTGGAACCGGGGAGCTGTTTTTT. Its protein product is CAVSGTGSSGTGELFF.

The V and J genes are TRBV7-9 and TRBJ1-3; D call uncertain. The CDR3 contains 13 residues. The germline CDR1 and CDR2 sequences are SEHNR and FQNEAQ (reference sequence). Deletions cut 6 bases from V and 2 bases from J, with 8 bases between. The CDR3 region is CASRSNAGNTIYF. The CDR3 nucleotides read TGTGCCAGCAGGAGTAACGCTGGAAACACCATATATTTT.

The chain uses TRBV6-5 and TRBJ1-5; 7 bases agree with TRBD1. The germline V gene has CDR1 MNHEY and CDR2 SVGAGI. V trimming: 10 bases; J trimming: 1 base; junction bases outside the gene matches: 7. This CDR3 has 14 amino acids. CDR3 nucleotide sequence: TGTGCCACCCGACAGGGTGGCAGCAATCAGCCCCAGCATTTT. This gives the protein CATRQGGSNQPQHF.

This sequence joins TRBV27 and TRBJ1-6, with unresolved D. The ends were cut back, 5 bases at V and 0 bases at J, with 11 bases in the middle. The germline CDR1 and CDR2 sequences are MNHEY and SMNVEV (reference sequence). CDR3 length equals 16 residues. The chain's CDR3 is CASSPFMSSYNSPLHF. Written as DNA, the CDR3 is TGTGCCAGCAGTCCATTCATGAGCTCCTATAATTCACCCCTCCACTTT.

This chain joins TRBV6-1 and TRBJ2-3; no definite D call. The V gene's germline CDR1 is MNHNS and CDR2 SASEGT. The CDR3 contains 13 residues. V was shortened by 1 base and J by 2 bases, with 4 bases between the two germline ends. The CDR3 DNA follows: TGTGCCAGCAGTGAAGTTCTCACAGATACGCAGTATTTT. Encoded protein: CASSEVLTDTQYF.

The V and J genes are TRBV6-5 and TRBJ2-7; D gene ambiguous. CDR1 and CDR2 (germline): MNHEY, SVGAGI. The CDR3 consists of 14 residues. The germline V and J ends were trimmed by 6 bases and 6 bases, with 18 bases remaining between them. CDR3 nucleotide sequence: TGTGCCAGCAGAGCGATGTCCTCGGCGTCCGAGCAGTACTTC. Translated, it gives CASRAMSSASEQYF.

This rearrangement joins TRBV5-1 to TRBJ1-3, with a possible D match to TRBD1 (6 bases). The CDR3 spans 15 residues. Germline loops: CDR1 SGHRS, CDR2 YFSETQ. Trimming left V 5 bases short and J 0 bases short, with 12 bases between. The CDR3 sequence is CASRGTGFSGNTIYF. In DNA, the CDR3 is TGCGCCAGCAGAGGTACAGGGTTCTCTGGAAACACCATATATTTT.

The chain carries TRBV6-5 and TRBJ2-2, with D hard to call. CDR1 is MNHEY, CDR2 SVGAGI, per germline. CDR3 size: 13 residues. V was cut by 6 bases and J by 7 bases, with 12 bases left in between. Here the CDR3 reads CASSHVPGGELFF. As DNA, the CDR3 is TGTGCCAGCAGCCACGTTCCCGGCGGGGAGCTGTTTTTT.

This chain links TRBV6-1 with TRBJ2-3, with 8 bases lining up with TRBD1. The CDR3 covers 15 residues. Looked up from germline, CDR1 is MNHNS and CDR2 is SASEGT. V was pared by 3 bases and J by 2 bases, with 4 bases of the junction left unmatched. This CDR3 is CASSDRGLNTDTQYF. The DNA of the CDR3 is TGTGCCAGCAGTGACAGGGGGCTCAACACAGATACGCAGTATTTT.

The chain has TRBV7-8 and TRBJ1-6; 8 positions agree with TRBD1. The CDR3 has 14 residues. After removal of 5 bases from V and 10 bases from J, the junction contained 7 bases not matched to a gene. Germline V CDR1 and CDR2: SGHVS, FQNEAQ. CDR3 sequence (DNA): TGTGCCAGCAGCCCCGGACAGGGAAGGTCACCCCTCCACTTT. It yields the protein CASSPGQGRSPLHF.

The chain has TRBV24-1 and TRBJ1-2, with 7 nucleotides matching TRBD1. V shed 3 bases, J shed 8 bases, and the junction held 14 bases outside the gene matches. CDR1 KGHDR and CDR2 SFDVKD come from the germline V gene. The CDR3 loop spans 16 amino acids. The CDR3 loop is CATSDPRQGPERGYTF. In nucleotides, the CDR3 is TGTGCCACCAGTGATCCGCGACAGGGCCCCGAGCGGGGCTACACCTTC.

The CDR3 here is CASSDSGTGSDEQFF. In DNA form, the CDR3 reads TGTGCCAGCAGTGACTCAGGGACAGGGTCGGATGAGCAGTTCTTC. The chain uses TRBV6-4 and TRBJ2-1; 9 bases are a match to TRBD1. The CDR3 consists of 15 residues. Germline V gene sequence: CDR1 MRHNA, CDR2 SNTAGT. The V gene end was trimmed by 0 bases and the J gene end by 8 bases; junction bases not matched to a gene: 5.

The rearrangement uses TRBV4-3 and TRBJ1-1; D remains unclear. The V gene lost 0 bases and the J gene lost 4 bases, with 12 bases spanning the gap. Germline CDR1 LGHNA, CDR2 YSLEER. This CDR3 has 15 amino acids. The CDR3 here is CASSQDVSGATEAFF. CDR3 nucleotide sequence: TGCGCCAGCAGCCAAGATGTTTCGGGTGCCACTGAAGCTTTCTTT.

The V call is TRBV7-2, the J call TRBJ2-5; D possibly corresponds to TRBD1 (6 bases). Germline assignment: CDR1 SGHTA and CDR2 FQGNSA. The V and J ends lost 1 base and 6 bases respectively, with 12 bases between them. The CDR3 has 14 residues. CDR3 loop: CASSLVGRGKTQYF. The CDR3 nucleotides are TGTGCCAGCAGCTTAGTCGGCAGGGGAAAGACCCAGTACTTC.